These T cell receptor beta chains were read from a single sample in a study of T cell changes during pregnancy in multiple sclerosis. Only in-frame clones appear in the TCRdb table, and some are missing; sequencing was by immunoSEQ multiplex PCR. In the table there are tens of thousands of clones, around 90% of which are singletons. The sample was peripheral blood, taken in the first trimester of pregnancy. These receptors originate from a female donor with multiple sclerosis, enrolled in a pregnancy study. CDR3s include the opening cysteine and the closing phenylalanine or tryptophan. Fields, in order: J gene, CDR3 length, clone size, V gene, D gene, CDR3 DNA, CDR3 protein. A D gene is named only where the DNA matches it firmly. Only part of the rows carry a size: once, few, many, or a class if the clone is expanded.

J: TRBJ1-3; length: 14; size: NA; V: TRBV5-6; D: TRBD1; DNA: TGTGCCAGCAGCTTCCTGGACAGGACAAACACCATATATTTT; CDR3: CASSFLDRTNTIYF
J: TRBJ2-7; length: 15; size: NA; V: TRBV2; D: NA; DNA: TGTGCCAGCAGTGAAGTCGACAGGAACTCCTACGAGCAGTACTTC; CDR3: CASSEVDRNSYEQYF
J: TRBJ1-1; length: 13; size: NA; V: TRBV7-9; D: TRBD1; DNA: TGTGCCAGCAGCTTAGCGGGACAGAGGAAAGCTTTCTTT; CDR3: CASSLAGQRKAFF
J: TRBJ1-4; length: 14; size: NA; V: TRBV27; D: NA; DNA: TGTGCCAGCAGTTCTCTAGGACTTAATGAAAAACTGTTTTTT; CDR3: CASSSLGLNEKLFF
J: TRBJ2-2; length: 16; size: NA; V: TRBV30; D: NA; DNA: TGTGCCTGGAGTGTAACGACAGGAAGGAACACCGGGGAGCTGTTTTTT; CDR3: CAWSVTTGRNTGELFF
J: TRBJ1-3; length: 14; size: NA; V: TRBV11-2; D: NA; DNA: TGTGCCAGCAGCTTATTTGGCCCGGGAAACACCATATATTTT; CDR3: CASSLFGPGNTIYF
J: TRBJ1-1; length: 15; size: NA; V: TRBV9; D: NA; DNA: TGTGCCAGCAGCGTAGGTGGAGGGCCCAACACTGAAGCTTTCTTT; CDR3: CASSVGGGPNTEAFF
J: TRBJ1-2; length: 15; size: NA; V: TRBV6-5; D: NA; DNA: TGTGCCAGCGGCTCTTCGGGACTCCAACTCTATGGCTACACCTTC; CDR3: CASGSSGLQLYGYTF
J: TRBJ2-2; length: 14; size: NA; V: TRBV2; D: TRBD1; DNA: TGTGCCAGCAGTACAGGGGGCGGGACCGGGGAGCTGTTTTTT; CDR3: CASSTGGGTGELFF
J: TRBJ2-2; length: 14; size: NA; V: TRBV19; D: NA; DNA: TGTGCCAGTAGTATGATCCGCGGAACCGGGGAGCTGTTTTTT; CDR3: CASSMIRGTGELFF
J: TRBJ1-4; length: 14; size: NA; V: TRBV27; D: NA; DNA: TGTGCCAGCAGTTCCCAAACAACTAATGAAAAACTGTTTTTT; CDR3: CASSSQTTNEKLFF
J: TRBJ1-5; length: 15; size: NA; V: TRBV18; D: NA; DNA: TGTGCCAGCTCACCACAAGGGGGAGCCGAACAGCCCCAGCATTTT; CDR3: CASSPQGGAEQPQHF
J: TRBJ1-5; length: 16; size: NA; V: TRBV7-9; D: TRBD1; DNA: TGTGCCAGCAGCGGGGACAGGGGCACACTTGATCAGCCCCAGCATTTT; CDR3: CASSGDRGTLDQPQHF
J: TRBJ2-7; length: 15; size: NA; V: TRBV27; D: TRBD2; DNA: TGTGCCAGCAGTTTGGTGGCTAGCGGGGGCTACGAGCAGTACTTC; CDR3: CASSLVASGGYEQYF
J: TRBJ1-5; length: 17; size: NA; V: TRBV19; D: TRBD1; DNA: TGTGCCAGTAGTCTCCTCGGACAGGGGAGCCCCAATCAGCCCCAGCATTTT; CDR3: CASSLLGQGSPNQPQHF
J: TRBJ2-5; length: 16; size: NA; V: TRBV2; D: TRBD1; DNA: TGTGCCAGCAGTGAAGCGCAGGGGGTGGGCCGGGAGACCCAGTACTTC; CDR3: CASSEAQGVGRETQYF
J: TRBJ1-2; length: 14; size: NA; V: TRBV2; D: NA; DNA: TGTGCCAGCAGTGAAGGGGGGGGATTGGGTGGCTACACCTTC; CDR3: CASSEGGGLGGYTF
J: TRBJ2-7; length: 15; size: once; V: TRBV19; D: TRBD1; DNA: TGTGCCAGTAGCCCAGGGGGGACAGGGAGAGGGGAGCAGTACTTC; CDR3: CASSPGGTGRGEQYF
J: TRBJ2-1; length: 17; size: NA; V: TRBV7-3; D: TRBD2; DNA: TGTGCCAGCAGGTCTCTAGCGGGAGGTAGCTCCTACAATGAGCAGTTCTTC; CDR3: CASRSLAGGSSYNEQFF
J: TRBJ2-4; length: 18; size: once; V: TRBV7-2; D: TRBD2; DNA: TGTGCCAGCAGCTCGGGACTAGCGGGCCTAGGGGCCAAAAACATTCAGTACTTC; CDR3: CASSSGLAGLGAKNIQYF
J: TRBJ2-3; length: 15; size: NA; V: TRBV2; D: NA; DNA: TGTGCCAGCAGCTTCGGACAGTCCCCGGCAGATACGCAGTATTTT; CDR3: CASSFGQSPADTQYF
J: TRBJ1-1; length: 14; size: NA; V: TRBV6-5; D: NA; DNA: TGTGCCAGCAGGTCACAGGTTCCGAGGACTGAAGCTTTCTTT; CDR3: CASRSQVPRTEAFF
J: TRBJ1-1; length: 16; size: NA; V: TRBV27; D: TRBD1; DNA: TGTGCCAGCACTTCTATCCCCGGGACAGGGAGCACTGAAGCTTTCTTT; CDR3: CASTSIPGTGSTEAFF
J: TRBJ1-1; length: 14; size: NA; V: TRBV19; D: NA; DNA: TGTGCCAGTAGTATAGATCCGGGACACCTTGAAGCTTTCTTT; CDR3: CASSIDPGHLEAFF